The source of this T cell receptor beta chain is a study of control samples from healthy donors and cancer patients. Sequencing was performed with immunoSEQ multiplex PCR; in TCRdb, only in-frame clones are kept and a portion is missing. The sample includes about 76,000 clones, roughly nine tenths seen only once; the top ten take approximately 9.4%. Germline lookup yields CDR1 SGHTA and CDR2 FQGNSA. CDR3 size: 14 residues. V was trimmed by 3 bases and J by 6 bases, leaving 9 bases between them. The material sequenced was PBMCs. This clonotype was sampled from a woman between 50 and 59 years old with colorectal cancer. The V and J genes are TRBV7-2 and TRBJ1-6; weak D call: TRBD1 (5 bases). CDR3 protein: CASSLGTPNSPLHF. The CDR3 bases are TGTGCCAGCAGCTTGGGGACCCCTAATTCACCCCTCCACTTT.